Following are 16 T cell receptor beta chains from one sample sequenced in a study of blood T cell repertoires in COVID-19. Here immunoSEQ multiplex PCR was the method, and the copy in TCRdb shows in-frame clones only, minus some. The data hold about 330,000 clones, with around 90% observed a single time. Sequencing input: peripheral blood. These receptor sequences come from a man aged 25 to 40 with COVID-19, enrolled during active disease.

This chain links TRBV5-4 with TRBJ2-2, with D possibly being TRBD2 (6 bases). Germline V gives CDR1 SGHNT, CDR2 YYREEE (reference sequence). This CDR3 has 12 residues. Trimming cost V 4 bases and J 10 bases, with 11 bases left between them. The CDR3, as DNA: TGTGCCAGCAGCCTTGGGGGGACGGAGCTGTTTTTT. Amino acid sequence: CASSLGGTELFF.

This chain uses TRBV7-3 with TRBJ2-2, with TRBD2 as a possible D gene (7 bases). CDR3 length: 15 residues. The V and J ends lost 3 bases and 7 bases respectively, with 15 bases between them. Germline CDR1 SGHTA, CDR2 FQGTGA. CDR3 protein: CASSLGAGVIGELFF. In nucleotides, the CDR3 is TGTGCCAGCAGCTTGGGGGCGGGGGTGATCGGGGAGCTGTTTTTT.

The rearrangement uses TRBV7-3 and TRBJ2-5, with 7 bases lining up with TRBD2. Unmatched junction bases numbered 8, after V lost 3 bases and J lost 4 bases. Germline CDR1 and CDR2: SGHTA and FQGTGA. CDR3 length equals 15 residues. This CDR3 reads CASSFSGGLGETQYF. CDR3 in DNA: TGTGCCAGCAGCTTTTCGGGGGGTTTAGGAGAGACCCAGTACTTC.

Concerning this clone: Distinct nucleotide sequences in the sample also encode this CDR3. This chain connects TRBV18 to TRBJ2-1; maybe TRBD2 (6 bases). Looked up from germline, CDR1 is KGHSH and CDR2 is LQKENI. V lost 0 bases and J lost 6, with 6 bases in between. The CDR3 is made up of 13 amino acids. The DNA for the CDR3 is TGTGCCAGCTCACCACCGGGGGGCAATGAGCAGTTCTTC. Its protein is CASSPPGGNEQFF.

The chain links TRBV5-8 to TRBJ2-7; 7 bases map to TRBD2. V lost 4 bases, J lost 5 bases, and 9 bases stayed unmatched. CDR1 is SGHTS and CDR2 is YDEGEE in the germline V gene. The CDR3 spans 14 residues. DNA of the CDR3: TGTGCCAGCAGCCTTACCGGGACTACCCACGAGCAGTACTTC. As protein: CASSLTGTTHEQYF.

The V call is TRBV29-1, the J call TRBJ2-5; D is unresolved. This CDR3 has 13 amino acids. Germline CDR1 and CDR2: SQVTM and ANQGSEA. V was trimmed by 4 bases and J by 0 bases, leaving 9 bases between them. The CDR3 region has the DNA TGCAGCGTTGCCGCGGATCACCAAGAGACCCAGTACTTC. This encodes CSVAADHQETQYF.

Comments on this clone: A junction end diverges from the germline sequence, so it may reflect a read error. The gene calls are TRBV19 and TRBJ1-1; tentatively, D is TRBD1 (6 bases). This CDR3 contains 14 residues. CDR1 and CDR2 (germline): LNHDA, SQIVND (reference sequence). The DNA for the CDR3 is TGTGCCAGTAGTATGACAGGCTCGGGCACTGAGGCTTTCTTT. Its protein product is CASSMTGSGTEAFF.

The chain links TRBV27 to TRBJ2-7; unclear D gene. The length of the CDR3 is 14 residues. Per germline, CDR1 MNHEY and CDR2 SMNVEV (reference sequence). V was shortened by 2 bases and J by 4 bases, with 12 bases between the two germline ends. CDR3 protein: CASSLRRQIYEQYF. CDR3 nucleotides: TGTGCCAGCAGTTTAAGGCGACAAATTTACGAGCAGTACTTC.

The chain uses TRBV7-8 and TRBJ1-2; the D is unclear. Trimming stripped 4 bases from V and 2 bases from J, with 8 bases between. CDR1 SGHVS and CDR2 FQNEAQ come from the germline V gene. This CDR3 has 13 residues. The CDR3 is CASSSLNNYGYTF. The CDR3 nucleotides read TGTGCCAGCAGCTCTCTAAACAACTATGGCTACACCTTC.

The genes are TRBV30 and TRBJ1-1; the D is unclear. The CDR3 is 13 amino acids. With 3 bases removed from V and 0 bases from J, the gap between germline ends came to 8 bases. From germline, CDR1 is GTSNPN and CDR2 SVGIG (reference sequence). CDR3 nucleotides: TGTGCCTGGAGGAGGATTCTGAACACTGAAGCTTTCTTT. Its translation: CAWRRILNTEAFF.

The chain is built from TRBV6-2 or TRBV6-3 and TRBJ2-2; 9 bases map to TRBD1. Losses at the gene ends were 0 bases for V and 6 bases for J; bases not matched to a gene: 8. The CDR3 consists of 17 residues. The germline CDR1 and CDR2 sequences are MNHEY and SVGEGT. The CDR3 spells CASSYSRNRGQSGELFF. DNA for the CDR3: TGTGCCAGCAGTTACTCGAGAAACAGGGGGCAGTCCGGGGAGCTGTTTTTT.

DNA for the CDR3: TGTGCCAGCAGCTTGTGGGGGGAGGAGACCCAGTACTTC. It encodes CASSLWGEETQYF. The V gene is TRBV5-4, the J gene TRBJ2-5; D perhaps matches TRBD2 (6 bases). V lost 1 base, J lost 5 bases, and 9 bases lay in between. Per the germline V gene, CDR1 is SGHNT and CDR2 is YYREEE (reference sequence). CDR3 length: 13 amino acids.

In nucleotides, the CDR3 is TGTGCCATCACCCCGGGACAGGGAGGCGCAGATACGCAGTATTTT. It encodes CAITPGQGGADTQYF. The chain carries TRBV10-3 and TRBJ2-3, with TRBD1 matching over 9 bases. V shed 7 bases and J 4 bases; nucleotides not matched to a gene: 9. This CDR3 has 15 amino acids. Germline lookup yields CDR1 ENHRY and CDR2 SYGVKD.

V and J are TRBV7-3 and TRBJ2-3; a weak D match, TRBD2 (5 bases). Trimming removed 4 bases from V and 1 base from J, with 9 bases in between. Germline values: CDR1 SGHTA, CDR2 FQGTGA. The length of the CDR3 is 14 residues. CDR3 sequence reads: CASSSGRGTDTQYF. The CDR3 DNA sequence: TGTGCCAGCAGCTCGGGAAGGGGCACAGATACGCAGTATTTT.

This rearrangement joins TRBV15 to TRBJ1-2; 7 bases line up with TRBD1. V shed 1 base, J shed 5 bases, and the junction held 4 bases outside the gene matches. CDR1 and CDR2 (germline): LNHNV, YYDKDF (reference sequence). The CDR3 runs to 14 residues. The CDR3 loop reads CATSRGDSEYGYTF. The DNA for the CDR3 is TGTGCCACCAGCAGAGGGGACAGCGAATATGGCTACACCTTC.

The chain is built from TRBV28 and TRBJ1-4; possibly TRBD1 for D (5 bases). CDR3 length: 15 residues. Germline loops: CDR1 MDHEN, CDR2 SYDVKM. V was trimmed by 2 bases and J by 4 bases, leaving 11 bases between them. CDR3 region: CASSLSPGYNEKLFF. The DNA of the CDR3 is TGTGCCAGCAGTTTAAGTCCAGGGTATAATGAAAAACTGTTTTTT.